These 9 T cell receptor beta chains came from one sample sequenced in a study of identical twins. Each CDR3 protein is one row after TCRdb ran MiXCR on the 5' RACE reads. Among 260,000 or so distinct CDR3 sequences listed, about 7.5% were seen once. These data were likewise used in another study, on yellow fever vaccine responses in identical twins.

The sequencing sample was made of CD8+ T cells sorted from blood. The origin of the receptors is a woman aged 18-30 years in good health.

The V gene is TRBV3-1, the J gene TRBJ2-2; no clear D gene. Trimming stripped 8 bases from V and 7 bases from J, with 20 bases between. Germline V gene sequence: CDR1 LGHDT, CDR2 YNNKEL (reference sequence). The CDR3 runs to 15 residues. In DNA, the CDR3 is TGTGCCAGCTCCCAAGATCGGCTAGTGGGCGGGGAGCTGTTTTTT. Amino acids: CASSQDRLVGGELFF.

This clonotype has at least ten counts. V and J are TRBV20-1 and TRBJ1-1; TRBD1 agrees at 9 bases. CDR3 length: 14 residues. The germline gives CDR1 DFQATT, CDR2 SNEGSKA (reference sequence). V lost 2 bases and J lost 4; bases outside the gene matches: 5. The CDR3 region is CSARSLDRGTEAFF. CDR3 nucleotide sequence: TGCAGTGCTAGATCCCTGGACAGGGGCACTGAAGCTTTCTTT.

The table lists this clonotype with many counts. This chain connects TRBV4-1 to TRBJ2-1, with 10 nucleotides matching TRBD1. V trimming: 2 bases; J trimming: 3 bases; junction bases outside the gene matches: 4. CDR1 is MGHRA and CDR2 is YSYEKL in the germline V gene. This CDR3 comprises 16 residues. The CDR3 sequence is CASSQTGTGDYNEQFF. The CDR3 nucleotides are TGCGCCAGCAGCCAAACCGGGACAGGGGACTACAATGAGCAGTTCTTC.

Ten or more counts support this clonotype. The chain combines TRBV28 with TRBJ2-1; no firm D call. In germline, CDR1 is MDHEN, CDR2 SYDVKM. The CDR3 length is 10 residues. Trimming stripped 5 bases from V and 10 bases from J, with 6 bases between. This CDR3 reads CASSLGEQFF. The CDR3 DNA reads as TGTGCCAGCAGTCTAGGAGAGCAGTTCTTC.

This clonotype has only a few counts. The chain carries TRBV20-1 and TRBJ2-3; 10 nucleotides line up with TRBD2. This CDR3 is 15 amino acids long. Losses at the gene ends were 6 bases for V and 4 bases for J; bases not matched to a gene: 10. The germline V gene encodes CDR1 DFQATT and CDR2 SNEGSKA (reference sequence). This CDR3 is CSAPTLAGAADTQYF. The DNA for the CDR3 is TGCAGTGCCCCCACGCTAGCGGGGGCGGCAGATACGCAGTATTTT.

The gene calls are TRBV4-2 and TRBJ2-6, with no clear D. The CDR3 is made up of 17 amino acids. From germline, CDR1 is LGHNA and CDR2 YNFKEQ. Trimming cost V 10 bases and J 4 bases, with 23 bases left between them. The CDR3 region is CAIGPGLLCSGANVLTF. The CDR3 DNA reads TGTGCCATCGGCCCTGGGCTCCTCTGCTCGGGGGCCAACGTCCTGACTTTC.

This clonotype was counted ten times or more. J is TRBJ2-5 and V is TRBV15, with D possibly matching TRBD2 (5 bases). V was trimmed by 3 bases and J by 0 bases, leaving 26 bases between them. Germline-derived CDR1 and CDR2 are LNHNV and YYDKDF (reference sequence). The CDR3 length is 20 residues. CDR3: CATSSSVRDFEPPNQETQYF. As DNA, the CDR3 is TGTGCCACCAGCAGTTCAGTTCGGGATTTTGAGCCCCCAAACCAAGAGACCCAGTACTTC.

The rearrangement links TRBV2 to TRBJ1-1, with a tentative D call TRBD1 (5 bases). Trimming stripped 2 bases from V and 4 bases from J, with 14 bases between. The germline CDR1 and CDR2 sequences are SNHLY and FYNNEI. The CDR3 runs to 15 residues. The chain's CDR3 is CASSEWGGMGTEAFF. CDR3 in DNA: TGTGCCAGCAGTGAATGGGGGGGGATGGGCACTGAAGCTTTCTTT.

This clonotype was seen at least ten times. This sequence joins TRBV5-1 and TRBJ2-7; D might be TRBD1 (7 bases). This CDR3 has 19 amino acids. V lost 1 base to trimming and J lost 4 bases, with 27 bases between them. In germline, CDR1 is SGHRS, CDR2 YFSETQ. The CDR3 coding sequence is TGCGCCAGCAGCTTGTGGGTCCGACCAAACACCCAGGGGGGTTACGAGCAGTACGTC. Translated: CASSLWVRPNTQGGYEQYV.